The clone carrying this TCR beta chain occurred once. The antigen remains undetermined. The PCR employed 60 Vbeta primers together with 13 Jbeta primers. The data were produced by immunoSEQ multiplex PCR, yet TCRdb's version contains in-frame clones alone and is incomplete. The table has some 180,000 clones, around 84% seen once. The source of the sample is a study of cytomegalovirus exposure and HLA in healthy donors. CDR3 length equals 12 residues. In germline, CDR1 is SEHNR, CDR2 FQNEAQ (reference sequence). Deletions cut 5 bases from V and 7 bases from J, with 9 bases between. Study-level findings and limits: Common viral pathogens were later found to be apparently linked to several of the most significant clusters. Earlier analysis looked at TCR beta V segments, and most were productive about 87% or about 30% of the time. By HLA locus, TCR association rates varied in a later analysis, with DRB1 showing the most and HLA-C the fewest.

Input material: PBMCs. This clonotype was obtained from a woman aged 18-29 years in good health and CMV-seronegative. The chain joins TRBV7-9 to TRBJ1-3; D not resolved. The CDR3: CASSLSVNTIYF. The CDR3 nucleotides read TGTGCCAGCAGCCTCTCGGTGAACACCATATATTTT.